The present T cell receptor beta chain was sequenced within a study of spatial heterogeneity in lung cancer. Study findings and constraints: Mutation counts in tumors were tracked by counts of expanded intratumoral alpha and beta TCRs.

TCRdb fed the 5' RACE reads into MiXCR, producing one record per CDR3 protein. Of 20,000 to 30,000 distinct CDR3 sequences in the sample, roughly 10% are singletons; the top ten hold roughly 8%. V was cut by 4 bases and J by 3 bases, with 16 bases left in between. There are 15 residues in the CDR3. CDR1 and CDR2 (germline): SGHRS, YFSETQ. Time point defined: sample taken at primary tumor resection. Frozen PBMC, nontumor lung or tumor provided whole RNA, which was sequenced unsorted. This clonotype was detected many times. Antigen: not known. The material sequenced was lung tumor tissue, taken at surgery. V is TRBV5-1 and J is TRBJ1-1; no definite D call. The TCR comes from a male donor with early-stage non-small cell lung cancer. Here the CDR3 DNA reads TGCGCCAGCAGCCCGGTTCCCGGGGTGTACACTGAAGCTTTCTTT. This gives the protein CASSPVPGVYTEAFF.